The rows below give T cell receptor beta chains drawn from one sample of a study of cytotoxic CD8 clonotypes in ibrutinib-treated CLL. Using immunoSEQ multiplex PCR, the repertoire was profiled, and TCRdb retains in-frame clones only, with some absent. This sample carries about 44,000 clones, 60% to 80% of them seen once, and the ten largest clones take 13%. Sequenced here: PBMCs, sampled after 12 months of ibrutinib treatment. The receptors originated from a human donor with chronic lymphocytic leukemia. Both conserved end residues are part of each CDR3. D genes are given only for firm matches. Clone sizes are given selectively: once, few, many, or a class where the clone is expanded.

abundance,d_gene,j_gene,v_gene,CDR3nt,CDR3aa
.,TRBD2,TRBJ2-5,TRBV29-1,TGCAGCGTTGCTCGCGGGAGCAGAGAGACCCAGTACTTC,CSVARGSRETQYF
.,.,TRBJ1-2,TRBV28,TGTGCCAGCAGTTTTGGGATGGGGGGCGCGTTCTATGGCTACACCTTC,CASSFGMGGAFYGYTF
.,.,TRBJ1-2,TRBV2,TGTGCCAGCAGCCAGGCGGGTTCCTATGGCTACACCTTC,CASSQAGSYGYTF
.,.,TRBJ2-5,TRBV21-1,TGTGCCAGCAGCAAAGTACTGATAACGGCAGACCAAGAGACCCAGTACTTC,CASSKVLITADQETQYF
.,TRBD2,TRBJ2-3,TRBV9,TGTGCCAGCAGCGTGGGGACTAGCGGGGTCAGACATACGCAGTATTTT,CASSVGTSGVRHTQYF
once,.,TRBJ1-1,TRBV5-1,TGCGCCAGCAGCAGTGGAGGGACCCAGAACACTGAAGCTTTCTTT,CASSSGGTQNTEAFF
.,.,TRBJ2-1,TRBV13,TGTGCCAGCAGCCCCCCCAGCCGACGAGGCAATGAGCAGTTCTTC,CASSPPSRRGNEQFF
.,TRBD2,TRBJ2-1,TRBV6-5,TGTGCCAGCAGTCGTCTTAGCGGGCCAGACTATGAGCAGTTCTTC,CASSRLSGPDYEQFF
.,.,TRBJ2-1,TRBV10-1,TGCGCCCTTCTTGGCTCGTTCTTC,CALLGSFF
few,TRBD1,TRBJ2-7,TRBV7-9,TGTGCCAGCAGCGTTACTACACAGGGGGACGAGCAGTACTTC,CASSVTTQGDEQYF
.,.,TRBJ2-5,TRBV10-3,TGTGCCATCAGTGAGTCCTCGACTACCCAAGAGACCCAGTACTTC,CAISESSTTQETQYF
.,TRBD1,TRBJ1-5,TRBV5-8,TGTGCCAGCAGCTTGCCAGGGACAGCCCTTTATAGCAATCAGCCCCAGCATTTT,CASSLPGTALYSNQPQHF
.,TRBD1,TRBJ1-5,TRBV5-8,TGTGCCAGCAGCTTGGGACAGGGGGCGGGTCAGCCCCAGCATTTT,CASSLGQGAGQPQHF
once,TRBD2,TRBJ2-2,TRBV5-1,TGCGCCAGCAGCTTGGATGGCGGGAGGGCAGTCGGGGAGCTGTTTTTT,CASSLDGGRAVGELFF
once,.,TRBJ2-5,TRBV11-3,TGTGCCAGCAGCGCCGGGGACACCCTGTACCAAGAGACCCAGTACTTC,CASSAGDTLYQETQYF
.,.,TRBJ2-7,TRBV28,TGTGCCAGCTCCGACCCAGACAGGATGGGCGAGCAGTACTTC,CASSDPDRMGEQYF
.,.,TRBJ1-5,TRBV6-4,TGTGCCAGCAGTGAAGAACTAAGCGGACAGCCCCAGCATTTT,CASSEELSGQPQHF
.,TRBD2,TRBJ2-1,TRBV7-2,TGTGCCAGCAGCTTAGAGAGCAGTTGGGGACTAGCGGACAATGAGCAGTTCTTC,CASSLESSWGLADNEQFF